These 24 T cell receptor beta chains were sequenced from one sample in a study of blood T cells in healthy people across ages (dated by TCRdb to between 2015 and 2016). The library was generated by 5' RACE. For sequencing, an Illumina HiSeq 2500 was employed. The second PCR ran for about 7 to 11 cycles and used a J-beta primer mix along with a sample-barcoded 5' primer. TCRdb cleaned the public reads at Q25 with fastp, built clones with MiXCR and kept in-frame beta chains. Every entry covers one CDR3 protein and lists the most common genes and DNA from its rows. This sample is represented by 700,000 to 950,000 distinct CDR3 sequences; roughly 60% of them were singletons. Of the sample, roughly 22% falls within the top ten clones. The sequenced sample consisted of blood. These receptors were taken from a man aged 25-45 years in good health.

In this sample, this clonotype turned up a few times. The rearrangement links TRBV9 to TRBJ1-1; no clear D. CDR3 length: 14 amino acids. Trimming pared 0 bases from V and 2 bases from J, leaving 8 bases between. CDR1 is SGDLS and CDR2 is YYNGEE in the germline V gene. CDR3 nucleotide sequence: TGTGCCAGCAGCGTAGTGGGCCTAAACACTGAAGCTTTCTTT. It yields the protein CASSVVGLNTEAFF.

DNA for the CDR3: TGCAGTGCCCTAACTAGCGGATATAGCACAGATACGCAGTATTTT. Translating it yields CSALTSGYSTDTQYF. The V and J genes are TRBV20-1 and TRBJ2-3; TRBD2 matches 8 bases. The CDR3 runs to 15 residues. Trimming at V came to 6 bases and at J to 0 bases, leaving 8 bases not matched to a gene. From germline, CDR1 is DFQATT and CDR2 SNEGSKA (reference sequence).

Notes on this clonotype: The junction departs from germline at one end; a sequencing error may be responsible. The chain joins TRBV12-3 or TRBV12-4 to TRBJ2-1, with D perhaps matching TRBD1 or TRBD2 (5 bases each). This CDR3 region has 13 residues. CDR3 in DNA: TGTGCCGGCAGTGTGAGACGGGGCATTGAGCAGTTCTTC. Protein sequence: CAGSVRRGIEQFF.

This chain uses TRBV6-5 with TRBJ2-7; D possibly corresponds to TRBD1 (7 bases). The DNA matches TRBJ2-5 better at its end, which makes the J call doubtful. This CDR3 has 15 amino acids. CDR1 and CDR2 from the germline V gene are MNHEY and SVGAGI. Here the CDR3 DNA reads TGTGCCAGCAGTTACAACTGGAGGGGGCAGGAGACCCAGTACTTC. Its protein product is CASSYNWRGQETQYF.

In its sample, this clonotype was seen a few times. The chain carries TRBV25-1 and TRBJ2-7; the match to TRBD1 covers 12 bases. With V trimmed by 8 bases and J by 3 bases, 11 bases remained unmatched. The CDR3 loop spans 16 amino acids. CDR1 and CDR2 (germline): MGHDK, SYGVNS. The CDR3: CASAEPGTGGYYEQYF. CDR3 nucleotides: TGTGCCAGCGCCGAACCCGGGACAGGGGGCTACTACGAGCAGTACTTC.

J is TRBJ2-1 and V is TRBV2; TRBD2 might be the D (7 bases). Trimming stripped 6 bases from V and 0 bases from J, with 15 bases between. The CDR3 contains 16 residues. CDR1 is SNHLY, CDR2 FYNNEI, per germline. CDR3 nucleotide sequence: TGTGCCAGCAGAACGGGGGGCCCGAACTCCTACAATGAGCAGTTCTTC. This translates into CASRTGGPNSYNEQFF.

The chain recombines TRBV5-4 with TRBJ2-5; tentative D call: TRBD2 (5 bases). With the DNA end fitting TRBJ2-7 better, the J assignment may be wrong. The length of the CDR3 is 15 residues. CDR1 SGHNT and CDR2 YYREEE come from the germline V gene (reference sequence). The CDR3 sequence: CASSEQERAKNEQYF. As DNA, the CDR3 is TGTGCCAGCAGCGAGCAGGAGAGGGCAAAAAACGAGCAGTACTTC.

J is TRBJ2-4 and V is TRBV27; the match to TRBD2 covers 9 bases. The J call may be mistaken, given a closer DNA end match to TRBJ2-7. The CDR3 has 15 amino acids. Germline V gives CDR1 MNHEY, CDR2 SMNVEV (reference sequence). CDR3 coding DNA: TGTGCCAGCAGTCCGCGTAGCGGGAGATTCAACGAGCAGTACTTC. Its translation is CASSPRSGRFNEQYF.

In the case of this clonotype: Its ends do not fully match the called genes, so a read error is possible. The gene calls are TRBV5-1 and TRBJ1-1, with D unclear. Germline V gives CDR1 SGHRS, CDR2 YFSETQ. There are 13 residues in the CDR3. The DNA for the CDR3 is TGTGCCAGCAGCTTAAGGGTGAACACTGAAGCTTTCTTT. Translation gives CASSLRVNTEAFF. The whole variable domain, remainder taken from reference TRBV5-1 and TRBJ1-1, is KAGVTQTPRYLIKTRGQQVTLSCSPISGHRSVSWYQQTPGQGLQFLFEYFSETQRNKGNFPGRFSGRQFSNSRSEMNVSTLELGDSALYLCASSLRVNTEAFFGQGTRLTVV.

The V call is TRBV28, the J call TRBJ2-1; no definite D call. The V and J ends lost 6 bases and 7 bases respectively, with 13 bases between them. CDR1 MDHEN and CDR2 SYDVKM come from the germline V gene. The CDR3 covers 13 residues. The CDR3 DNA is TGTGCCAGCAGGCCCGGTCAGGCTAATGAGCAGTTCTTC. It yields the protein CASRPGQANEQFF.

This clonotype appeared many times. CDR3 residues: CASSTGTSGSGANVLTF. CDR3 nucleotide sequence: TGTGCCAGCAGTACCGGGACTAGCGGTTCTGGGGCCAACGTCCTGACTTTC. The chain has TRBV28 and TRBJ2-6, with 11 bases aligning to TRBD2. This CDR3 is built from 17 residues. With 5 bases clipped from V and 1 base from J, the junction kept 4 bases outside the gene matches. CDR1 is MDHEN and CDR2 is SYDVKM in the germline V gene.

The rearrangement joins TRBV5-1 to TRBJ2-1, with D unclear. Between the trimmed V and J ends, which lost 2 bases and 7 bases, there was a span of 16 bases. This CDR3 contains 15 residues. Germline-derived CDR1 and CDR2 are SGHRS and YFSETQ. The CDR3 here is CASSFKGLGSNEQFF. As DNA, the CDR3 is TGCGCCAGCAGCTTTAAGGGTCTGGGAAGTAATGAGCAGTTCTTC.

This chain connects TRBV12-3 or TRBV12-4 to TRBJ2-2, with no clear D. V lost 4 bases to trimming and J lost 5 bases, with 8 bases between them. This CDR3 has 13 amino acids. Here the CDR3 reads CASSSSLTGELFF. The CDR3 DNA is TGTGCCAGCAGTTCGTCCTTAACCGGGGAGCTGTTTTTT.

V and J are TRBV30 and TRBJ1-2; D might be TRBD1 (6 bases). Germline V gene data show CDR1 as GTSNPN and CDR2 as SVGIG (reference sequence). The CDR3 runs to 12 residues. Trimming removed 5 bases from V and 7 bases from J, with 14 bases in between. The CDR3 loop is CAWVGQSGGYTF. Here the CDR3 DNA reads TGTGCCTGGGTCGGACAGAGTGGTGGCTACACCTTC.

This chain uses TRBV7-2 with TRBJ2-5, with 10 bases matching TRBD2. V lost 5 bases, J lost 11 bases, and 17 bases stayed unmatched. This CDR3 has 16 amino acids. CDR1 and CDR2 (germline): SGHTA, FQGNSA. As DNA, the CDR3 is TGTGCCAGCAGCCCGGTGGTGACTAGCGGGTCCAATGAGCAGTACTTC. It codes for CASSPVVTSGSNEQYF.

In DNA, the CDR3 is TGCAGTGCTAGAGACCCCGGGACTAGTTCCCACGAGCAGTACTTC. Protein: CSARDPGTSSHEQYF. This chain joins TRBV20-1 and TRBJ2-4, with 8 bases matching TRBD2. The tail of the sequence fits TRBJ2-7 better, so the J call may be wrong. This CDR3 spans 15 amino acids. The germline gives CDR1 DFQATT, CDR2 SNEGSKA (reference sequence).

V usage is TRBV14 and J usage is TRBJ2-5; D remains unclear. CDR1 and CDR2 from the germline V gene are SGHDN and FVKESK. This CDR3 has 12 amino acids. The V end lost 2 bases, the J end lost 5 bases, and 6 bases lay between the germline ends. Here the CDR3 reads CASSQRRETQYF. The CDR3 nucleotides read TGTGCCAGCAGCCAAAGAAGGGAGACCCAGTACTTC.

This chain joins TRBV29-1 and TRBJ2-1, with 7 bases fitting TRBD1. The germline CDR1 and CDR2 sequences are SQVTM and ANQGSEA. With 5 bases clipped from V and 3 bases from J, the junction kept 7 bases outside the gene matches. CDR3 length: 14 residues. The CDR3 region is CSVLLTGYYNEQFF. In nucleotides, the CDR3 is TGCAGCGTTTTGCTGACAGGGTACTACAATGAGCAGTTCTTC.

V and J are TRBV7-8 and TRBJ2-4; D might be TRBD2 (5 bases). The J call is in doubt because the DNA end fits TRBJ2-7 better. Germline V gives CDR1 SGHVS, CDR2 FQNEAQ. The CDR3 consists of 15 residues. The CDR3, as DNA: TGTGCCAGCAGCTTAGGGGCTAGCAGCCTCTACGAGCAGTACTTC. It is translated as CASSLGASSLYEQYF.

The gene calls are TRBV4-1 and TRBJ1-2; D might be TRBD1 (6 bases). The germline V gene has CDR1 MGHRA and CDR2 YSYEKL. CDR3 length: 16 residues. V lost 3 bases to trimming and J lost 4 bases, with 18 bases between them. CDR3 coding DNA: TGCGCCAGCAGCCAGCCACAGGGTTACTCTGGCTATGGCTACACCTTC. This sequence encodes CASSQPQGYSGYGYTF.

This clonotype was seen only a few times. The chain is built from TRBV18 and TRBJ2-1, with TRBD2 identical over 8 bases. Germline-derived CDR1 and CDR2 are KGHSH and LQKENI. The CDR3 is made up of 15 amino acids. With V trimmed by 3 bases and J by 3 bases, 4 bases remained unmatched. The CDR3 DNA sequence: TGTGCCAGCTCACCCCTAGCGGGCAACTACAATGAGCAGTTCTTC. Translation gives CASSPLAGNYNEQFF.

This clonotype was seen repeatedly, ten times or more. V is TRBV6-5 and J is TRBJ2-3; D not certain. This CDR3 is 13 amino acids long. The V end lost 6 bases, the J end lost 1 base, and 8 bases lay between the germline ends. Per germline, CDR1 MNHEY and CDR2 SVGAGI. The CDR3 spells CASRGMGTDTQYF. CDR3 nucleotides: TGTGCCAGCAGGGGGATGGGCACAGATACGCAGTATTTT.

This clonotype was counted a few times. V usage is TRBV7-9 and J usage is TRBJ2-7; D possibly corresponds to TRBD1 (6 bases). This CDR3 has 16 residues. Germline CDR1 reads SEHNR; CDR2 reads FQNEAQ (reference sequence). The V end lost 0 bases, the J end lost 6 bases, and 18 bases lay between the germline ends. CDR3 DNA sequence: TGTGCCAGCAGCTTAGCGGTACAGGGCCAGGGGCTCGAGCAGTACTTC. Its translation: CASSLAVQGQGLEQYF.

There are a few counts of this clonotype. The rearrangement links TRBV29-1 to TRBJ1-2, with 11 bases aligning to TRBD1. Trimming at V came to 7 bases and at J to 2 bases, leaving 3 bases not matched to a gene. The CDR3 contains 13 residues. Germline V gene sequence: CDR1 SQVTM, CDR2 ANQGSEA. The CDR3 sequence is CSARTGGNYGYTF. The CDR3 DNA reads TGCAGCGCCAGGACAGGGGGCAACTATGGCTACACCTTC.